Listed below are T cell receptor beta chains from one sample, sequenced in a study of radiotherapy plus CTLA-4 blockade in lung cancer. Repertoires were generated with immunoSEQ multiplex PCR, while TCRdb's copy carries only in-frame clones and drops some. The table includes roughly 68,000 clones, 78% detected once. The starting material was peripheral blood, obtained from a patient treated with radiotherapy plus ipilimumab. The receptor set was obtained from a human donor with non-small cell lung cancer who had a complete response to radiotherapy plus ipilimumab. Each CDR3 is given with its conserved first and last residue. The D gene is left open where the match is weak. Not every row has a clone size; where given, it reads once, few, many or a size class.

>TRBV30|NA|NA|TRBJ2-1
CAWAKKGEQFF
TGTGCCTGGGCCAAGAAGGGTGAGCAGTTCTTC
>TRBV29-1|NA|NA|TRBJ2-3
CSVIPPGHSNADTQYF
TGCAGCGTCATACCGCCGGGACACTCCAACGCAGATACGCAGTATTTT
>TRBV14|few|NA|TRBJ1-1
CASSQAGRTEAFF
TGTGCCAGCAGCCAAGCCGGGAGAACTGAAGCTTTCTTT
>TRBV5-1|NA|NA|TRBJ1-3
CASRDTGSGNTIYF
TGCGCCAGCAGGGACACAGGGTCTGGAAACACCATATATTTT
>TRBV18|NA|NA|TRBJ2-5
CASSPPDRETQYF
TGTGCCAGCTCACCACCGGACCGAGAGACCCAGTACTTC
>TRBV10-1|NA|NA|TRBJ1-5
CASSGNLNQPQHF
TGCGCCAGCAGTGGTAACCTTAATCAGCCCCAGCATTTT
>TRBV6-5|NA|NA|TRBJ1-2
CASRQRGSKDYGYTF
TGTGCCAGCAGACAAAGGGGTTCGAAGGACTATGGCTACACCTTC
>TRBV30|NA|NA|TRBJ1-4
CAWNKRESNEKLFF
TGTGCCTGGAATAAAAGGGAATCGAATGAAAAACTGTTTTTT
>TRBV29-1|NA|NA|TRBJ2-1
CSVEDRASLYNEQFF
TGCAGCGTTGAAGATCGGGCTAGCCTCTACAATGAGCAGTTCTTC
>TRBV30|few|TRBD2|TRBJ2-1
CAWSGWTSGGYNEQFF
TGTGCCTGGAGTGGGTGGACTAGCGGGGGGTACAATGAGCAGTTCTTC
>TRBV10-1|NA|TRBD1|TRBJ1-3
CASSAGTAGNTIYF
TGCGCCAGCAGTGCCGGGACAGCGGGAAACACCATATATTTT
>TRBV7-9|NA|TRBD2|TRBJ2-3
CASSWRTSGKADTQYF
TGTGCCAGCAGCTGGCGGACTAGCGGGAAGGCAGATACGCAGTATTTT
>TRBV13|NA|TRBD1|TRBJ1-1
CASSANRGRAFF
TGTGCCAGCAGCGCAAACAGGGGTCGGGCTTTCTTT
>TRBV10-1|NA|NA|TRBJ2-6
CASSPGVGANVLTF
TGCGCCAGCAGCCCAGGGGTCGGGGCCAACGTCCTGACTTTC
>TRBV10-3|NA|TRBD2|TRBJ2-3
CAISESPSGENTDTQYF
TGTGCCATCAGTGAGTCTCCCAGCGGGGAAAACACAGATACGCAGTATTTT
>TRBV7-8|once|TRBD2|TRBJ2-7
CASTTSGGTYEQYF
TGTGCCAGCACCACTAGCGGGGGAACCTACGAGCAGTACTTC
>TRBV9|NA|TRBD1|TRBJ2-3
CASSVGTGNTDTQYF
TGTGCCAGCAGCGTAGGGACAGGGAACACAGATACGCAGTATTTT
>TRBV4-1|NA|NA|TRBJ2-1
CASSLSIAGEQFF
TGCGCCAGCAGCCTTAGTATAGCTGGTGAGCAGTTCTTC
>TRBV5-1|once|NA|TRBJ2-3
CASSLASRGGGGDTQYF
TGCGCCAGCAGCTTGGCCTCTCGCGGGGGCGGGGGAGATACGCAGTATTTT
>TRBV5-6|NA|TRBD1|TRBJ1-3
CASSRGDSGTGNTIYF
TGTGCCAGCAGTCGGGGGGACAGTGGAACTGGAAACACCATATATTTT
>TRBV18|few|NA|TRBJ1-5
CASSRPNQPQHF
TGTGCCAGCTCCCGACCAAATCAGCCCCAGCATTTT
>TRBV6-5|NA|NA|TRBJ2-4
CASRNGDIQYF
TGTGCCAGTAGAAATGGGGACATTCAGTACTTC
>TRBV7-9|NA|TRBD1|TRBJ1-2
CASAPGQGSYGYTF
TGTGCCAGCGCCCCGGGACAGGGGTCCTATGGCTACACCTTC
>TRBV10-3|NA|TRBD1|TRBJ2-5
CAIREDREETQYF
TGTGCCATCAGGGAAGACAGGGAAGAGACCCAGTACTTC
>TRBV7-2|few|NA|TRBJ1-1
CASSLSGGPRFEAFF
TGTGCCAGCAGCTTATCGGGGGGCCCCCGGTTTGAAGCTTTCTTT
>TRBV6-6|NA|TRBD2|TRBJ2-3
CASSFLAGGSTDTQYF
TGTGCCAGCAGTTTTCTGGCCGGGGGGAGCACAGATACGCAGTATTTT
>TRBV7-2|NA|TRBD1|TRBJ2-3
CASSQDRGRDTQYF
TGTGCCAGCAGCCAGGACAGGGGGCGAGATACGCAGTATTTT